This T cell receptor (beta chain) was obtained from a study of shared clonotypes between healthy human individuals. Notes on the study in general: Clonotype sharing among donors, it was expected, would be affected by sequencing depth.

Deletions cut 4 bases from V and 7 bases from J, with 22 bases between. CDR1 and CDR2 from the germline V gene are MDHEN and SYDVKM. The CDR3 extends over 16 amino acids. On this clone: Its antigen is still unknown.

Per the authors' pipeline: Junction-only sequences produced by ImmunoSEQ had no quality scores, so filtering differed. Profiling relied on immunoSEQ multiplex PCR, and the TCRdb table lists in-frame clones only, not all of them. V and J calls and clone size are given by that table; D and trimming were obtained from the DNA. The sample consists of approximately 440,000 clones, roughly three quarters of them appearing once. This sequence joins TRBV28 and TRBJ1-2, with D possibly being TRBD1 (6 bases). Sequencing input: PBMCs. The origin of this receptor is a woman in her thirties or forties in good health. Some clones in this sample may be carry-over from other donors' samples. CDR3 region: CASSSSDRAYLGGYTF. The DNA of the CDR3 is TGTGCCAGCAGTTCGTCGGACAGAGCTTATTTGGGTGGCTACACCTTC.